This T cell receptor beta chain was recovered during a study of Ad26.COV2.S vaccination and SARS-CoV-2 variants. The table came from immunoSEQ multiplex PCR; TCRdb's copy has only in-frame clones and leaves some out. Among roughly 400,000 clones listed, about nine tenths were seen once. Regarding treatment: roughly 20 received Ad26.COV2.S at low or high dose, single or two shots; several received placebo; per-sample allocation not given. Specimen acquisition occurred on day 63 following the initial vaccine or placebo injection. Germline CDR1 SGHRS, CDR2 YFSETQ. The V segment lost 4 bases and the J segment 4 bases; nucleotides outside the gene matches: 6. The CDR3 length is 15 residues.

The chain is built from TRBV5-1 and TRBJ2-1; TRBD2 aligns across 9 bases. The sample consisted of peripheral blood, taken in a trial of Ad26.COV2.S vaccine versus placebo. The TCR comes from a person between 18 and 65 years old who received the Ad26.COV2.S COVID-19 vaccine or a placebo. CDR3 loop: CASSPGLATYNEQFF. As DNA, the CDR3 is TGCGCCAGCAGCCCGGGACTAGCAACGTACAATGAGCAGTTCTTC.